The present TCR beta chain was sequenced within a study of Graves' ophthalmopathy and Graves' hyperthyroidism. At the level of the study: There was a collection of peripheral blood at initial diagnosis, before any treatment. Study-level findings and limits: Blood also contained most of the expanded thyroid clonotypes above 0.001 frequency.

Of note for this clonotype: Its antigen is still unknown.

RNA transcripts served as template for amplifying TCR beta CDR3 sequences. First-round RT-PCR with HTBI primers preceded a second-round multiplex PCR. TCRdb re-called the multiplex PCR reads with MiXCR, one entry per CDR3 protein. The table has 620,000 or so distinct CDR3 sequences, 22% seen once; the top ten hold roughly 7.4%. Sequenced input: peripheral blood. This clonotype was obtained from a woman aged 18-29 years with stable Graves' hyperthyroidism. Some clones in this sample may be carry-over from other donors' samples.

The CDR3 nucleotides are TGTGCCAGCGGCCCCGGGACAGGGGAAGAGACCCAGTACTTC. Protein: CASGPGTGEETQYF. This chain connects TRBV25-1 to TRBJ2-5; 10 nucleotides line up with TRBD1. V lost 8 bases to trimming and J lost 3 bases; unmatched junction nucleotides: 6. The CDR3 totals 14 residues. Germline assignment: CDR1 MGHDK and CDR2 SYGVNS.